These 6 T cell receptor beta chains were all obtained from the same sample, sequenced in a study of blood T cells in healthy people across ages. Using a J-beta primer mix together with a sample-barcoded 5' primer, a second PCR was run for roughly 7 to 12 cycles. TCRdb independently ran MiXCR on the 5' RACE reads; one entry per CDR3 protein. Of some 700,000 distinct CDR3 sequences in the sample, 43% were seen once. The specimen sequenced was blood. These receptor sequences come from a woman aged 55-70 years in good health.

In this sample, this clonotype turned up a few times. The chain couples TRBV13 to TRBJ2-1; 11 bases align to TRBD2. The CDR3 has 15 amino acids. Germline V gene data show CDR1 as PRHDT and CDR2 as FYEKMQ (reference sequence). The ends lost 2 bases at V and 8 bases at J; junction bases unmatched: 5. The chain's CDR3 is CASSLLTSGSDEQFF. In DNA, the CDR3 is TGTGCCAGCAGCTTACTTACTAGCGGGAGTGATGAGCAGTTCTTC.

The V gene is TRBV7-3, the J gene TRBJ2-3; D possibly corresponds to TRBD1 (6 bases). The CDR3 length is 15 residues. V was trimmed by 2 bases and J by 3 bases, leaving 12 bases between them. CDR1 SGHTA and CDR2 FQGTGA come from the germline V gene. The CDR3 loop is CASSLLGAGTDTQYF. The CDR3 coding sequence is TGTGCCAGCAGCTTACTGGGGGCCGGGACAGATACGCAGTATTTT.

The chain links TRBV18 to TRBJ1-2; 8 bases match TRBD1. Germline lookup yields CDR1 KGHSH and CDR2 LQKENI. There are 13 residues in the CDR3. V shed 8 bases and J 3 bases; nucleotides not matched to a gene: 5. The CDR3 bases are TGTGCCAGCGCACTGGACAGGGACTATGGCTACACCTTC. Amino acids: CASALDRDYGYTF.

The chain links TRBV9 to TRBJ1-4, with D possibly being TRBD1 (5 bases). The CDR3 is made up of 13 amino acids. Trimming shortened V by 3 bases and J by 8 bases, and 11 bases separated the two germline ends. Germline CDR1 is SGDLS and CDR2 is YYNGEE. In nucleotides, the CDR3 is TGTGCCAGCAGCGACTGGGACGGAGAAAAACTGTTTTTT. Protein sequence: CASSDWDGEKLFF.

With respect to this clonotype: This could be a read error, since a much larger clone is one nucleotide away. The genes are TRBV6-2 or TRBV6-3 and TRBJ2-7; D is unclear. The germline V gene has CDR1 MNHEY and CDR2 SVGEGT. This CDR3 has 12 residues. CDR3 coding DNA: TGTGCCGGCAGTGCAAGCTCCTACGAGCAGTACTTC. It is translated as CAGSASSYEQYF.

The gene calls are TRBV20-1 and TRBJ1-1; TRBD1 matches 7 bases. V lost 5 bases to trimming and J lost 2 bases; unmatched junction nucleotides: 5. Germline V gene data show CDR1 as DFQATT and CDR2 as SNEGSKA (reference sequence). The CDR3 has 13 amino acids. CDR3 loop: CSASGQLNTEAFF. In DNA, the CDR3 is TGCAGTGCTTCGGGACAGCTAAACACTGAAGCTTTCTTT.